This passage covers 21 T cell receptor beta chains from one sample sequenced in a study of spatial heterogeneity in lung cancer. Time point indicated: sample taken at primary tumor resection. These TCRs are of unknown antigen specificity. TCRdb re-analysed the 5' RACE reads in MiXCR, keeping a single row per CDR3 protein. Among around 2,000 distinct CDR3 sequences listed, about 2.4% were seen once. Findings and caveats of the study: Tumor mutation count correlated with how many alpha and beta TCRs expanded intratumorally.

The input for sequencing was lung tumor tissue, taken at surgery. All receptors derive from a male donor with early-stage non-small cell lung cancer.

This clonotype is labeled as medium-sized. This sequence joins TRBV2 and TRBJ1-5, with D possibly being TRBD1 (5 bases). Looked up from germline, CDR1 is SNHLY and CDR2 is FYNNEI. The CDR3 runs to 15 residues. Deletions cut 2 bases from V and 6 bases from J, with 14 bases between. DNA of the CDR3: TGTGCCAGCAGTGAACGGGAAACGGGGGGTCAGCCCCAGCATTTT. Encoded protein: CASSERETGGQPQHF.

This clonotype ranks as medium-sized (0.01 to 0.1%). The chain combines TRBV5-1 with TRBJ2-7, with 10 positions matching TRBD1. Trimming took 3 bases from V and 6 from J; bases not matched to a gene: 3. Germline values: CDR1 SGHRS, CDR2 YFSETQ. This CDR3 has 13 residues. CDR3 nucleotides: TGCGCCAGCAGCTACGGACAGGGGGGCGAGCAGTACTTC. Translated, it gives CASSYGQGGEQYF.

This clonotype has a count of ten or more. A much more abundant neighbour one base away suggests this may be a read error. The chain carries TRBV6-6 and TRBJ1-1; 8 nucleotides align to TRBD1. Germline-derived CDR1 and CDR2 are MNHNY and SVGAGI (reference sequence). V lost 5 bases to trimming and J lost 1 base; unmatched junction nucleotides: 12. The CDR3 sequence is 17 residues long. CDR3 nucleotide sequence: TGTGCCAGCAGTAAATTCGGGACAGGCGTCAGGAACACTGAAGCTTTCTTT. It is translated as CASSKFGTGVRNTEAFF.

By share of the sample, this clonotype is large (0.1 to 1%). CDR3 DNA sequence: TGCAGTTCCAGCACAGATACGCAGTATTTT. It translates to CSSSTDTQYF. The chain uses TRBV29-1 and TRBJ2-3; D uncertain. This CDR3 has 10 residues. CDR1 is SQVTM and CDR2 is ANQGSEA in the germline V gene.

By frequency in the sample, this clonotype is medium-sized. This chain joins TRBV28 and TRBJ2-7; the match to TRBD2 covers 12 bases. This CDR3 has 15 amino acids. Germline CDR1 MDHEN, CDR2 SYDVKM. Germline trimming cut 5 bases from V and 5 bases from J; bases unmatched to any gene: 7. The CDR3, as DNA: TGTGCCAGCAGTCATCTAGCGGGAGGGCGGAACGAGCAGTACTTC. Translation: CASSHLAGGRNEQYF.

This clonotype ranks as medium-sized. This chain joins TRBV2 and TRBJ2-4, with TRBD2 matching over 15 bases. J lost 5 bases, V lost 7 bases, and 9 bases had no gene match. Germline CDR1 is SNHLY and CDR2 is FYNNEI. This CDR3 region has 17 residues. The DNA of the CDR3 is TGTGCCAGCACTTGGACTAGCGGGGGGGCTGGGGAAAACATTCAGTACTTC. It specifies CASTWTSGGAGENIQYF.

This clonotype is medium-sized. The chain is built from TRBV20-1 and TRBJ1-5, with D possibly being TRBD1 (6 bases). V was trimmed by 0 bases and J by 5 bases, leaving 14 bases between them. This CDR3 contains 15 residues. Germline V gives CDR1 DFQATT, CDR2 SNEGSKA (reference sequence). CDR3 sequence: CSARDIQGIDQPQHF. The CDR3 region has the DNA TGCAGTGCTAGAGATATCCAGGGGATCGATCAGCCCCAGCATTTT.

By sample share, this clonotype is medium-sized (0.01 to 0.1%). The chain employs TRBV6-1 and TRBJ2-1; 8 nucleotides match TRBD2. From germline, CDR1 is MNHNS and CDR2 SASEGT. V shed 1 base and J 10 bases; nucleotides not matched to a gene: 12. The CDR3 contains 16 residues. The chain's CDR3 is CASSEGGNGGAGEQFF. The CDR3 DNA is TGTGCCAGCAGTGAAGGAGGGAACGGGGGGGCCGGGGAGCAGTTCTTC.

By share, this clonotype counts as medium-sized. CDR3 sequence (DNA): TGCAGTGCTAGGACCCCGGGGGGGGGGGATACGCAGTATTTT. It specifies CSARTPGGGDTQYF. The rearrangement uses TRBV20-1 and TRBJ2-3; TRBD2 aligns across 8 bases. This CDR3 is built from 14 residues. Germline values: CDR1 DFQATT, CDR2 SNEGSKA (reference sequence). V shed 3 bases and J 6 bases; nucleotides not matched to a gene: 8.

This clonotype was seen ten or more times. The chain links TRBV5-8 to TRBJ2-7; TRBD1 or TRBD2 may be the D gene (5 bases each). CDR1 and CDR2 (germline): SGHTS, YDEGEE. This CDR3 contains 14 residues. The V and J ends lost 4 bases and 7 bases respectively, with 18 bases between them. Here the CDR3 reads CASSPGPTLGEQYF. CDR3 nucleotides: TGTGCCAGCAGCCCGGGACCTACCCTAGGGGAGCAGTACTTC.

This clonotype is classed as medium-sized. The chain recombines TRBV29-1 with TRBJ2-1; 14 bases fit TRBD2. Germline trimming cut 7 bases from V and 9 bases from J; bases unmatched to any gene: 5. CDR3 size: 13 residues. Germline lookup yields CDR1 SQVTM and CDR2 ANQGSEA. This chain's CDR3 is CSGGLAGGLEQFF. Here the CDR3 DNA reads TGCAGCGGTGGACTAGCGGGAGGTCTTGAGCAGTTCTTC.

This clonotype rates as medium-sized (0.01 to 0.1%). V is TRBV19 and J is TRBJ1-1, with D possibly being TRBD1 (6 bases). This CDR3 is 18 amino acids long. V lost 3 bases and J 0 bases, leaving 20 bases between the germline ends. Germline values: CDR1 LNHDA, CDR2 SQIVND (reference sequence). For the CDR3, the DNA is TGTGCCAGTAGTATGGAGCAGGGGTCCTCGGCTTTGAACACTGAAGCTTTCTTT. This translates into CASSMEQGSSALNTEAFF.

Turning to this clonotype: Since a much larger clone is just one base distant, this may be a read error. This chain uses TRBV5-4 with TRBJ2-7, with D possibly TRBD2 on 6 matching bases. CDR3 length equals 12 residues. Germline CDR1 SGHNT, CDR2 YYREEE (reference sequence). Deletions cut 4 bases from V and 6 bases from J, with 11 bases between. The CDR3 is CASSTGSCEQYF. As DNA, the CDR3 is TGTGCCAGCAGCACCGGGAGCTGCGAGCAGTACTTC.

This clonotype is categorized as medium-sized. This chain joins TRBV7-9 and TRBJ1-3, with D unresolved. The CDR3 is 12 residues long. Per the germline V gene, CDR1 is SEHNR and CDR2 is FQNEAQ (reference sequence). V was cut by 3 bases and J by 4 bases, with 4 bases left in between. CDR3: CASSFEGNTIYF. CDR3 DNA sequence: TGTGCCAGCAGCTTTGAGGGAAACACCATATATTTT.

In this sample, this clonotype is medium-sized. V and J are TRBV7-3 and TRBJ2-1; TRBD2 aligns across 9 bases. The CDR3 spans 15 residues. With V trimmed by 5 bases and J by 6 bases, 8 bases remained unmatched. Germline V gene lookup returns CDR1 SGHTA and CDR2 FQGTGA. CDR3 bases: TGTGCCAGCAGCCCGTTAGCGGGAGTGGGCAATGAGCAGTTCTTC. Protein product: CASSPLAGVGNEQFF.

This clonotype appeared a few times. The chain links TRBV7-3 to TRBJ2-3; 7 bases agree with TRBD2. This CDR3 contains 15 residues. J gave up 1 base and V 0 bases, and 1 base lay outside the gene matches. Germline CDR1 reads SGHTA; CDR2 reads FQGTGA. The CDR3 reads CASSLTGRRTDTQYF. As DNA, the CDR3 is TGTGCCAGCAGCTTAACCGGGAGGCGCACAGATACGCAGTATTTT.

In its sample, this clonotype ranks as medium-sized (0.01 to 0.1%). The V gene is TRBV10-3, the J gene TRBJ1-2, with TRBD1 identical over 7 bases. The CDR3 runs to 13 residues. Germline V gives CDR1 ENHRY, CDR2 SYGVKD. The junction had 1 base not matched to a gene; V was cut back by 4 bases and J by 2 bases. CDR3 region: CAISVGQNYGYTF. The CDR3 DNA sequence: TGTGCCATCAGTGTGGGACAGAACTATGGCTACACCTTC.

This clonotype ranks as medium-sized. This chain uses TRBV12-3 or TRBV12-4 with TRBJ2-2; D tentatively fits TRBD1 or TRBD2 (5 bases each). The V end lost 3 bases, the J end lost 13 bases, and 12 bases lay between the germline ends. CDR3 size: 12 residues. CDR3 sequence: CASSFSRGVLFF. The DNA for the CDR3 is TGTGCCAGCAGTTTTTCGAGGGGTGTGCTGTTTTTT.

This clonotype is medium-sized (0.01 to 0.1%) in the sample. The chain carries TRBV19 and TRBJ2-1, with 7 bases lining up with TRBD2. CDR1 and CDR2 (germline): LNHDA, SQIVND (reference sequence). V was pared by 5 bases and J by 7 bases, with 17 bases of the junction left unmatched. The length of the CDR3 is 17 residues. CDR3 nucleotides: TGTGCCAGTAGTCCCACCCCCGGGACTAACGACGGTAATGAGCAGTTCTTC. Protein sequence: CASSPTPGTNDGNEQFF.

This clonotype was found many times. A read error is possible here, since a much larger clone lies one base away. This chain uses TRBV20-1 with TRBJ1-5; no definite D call. CDR1 and CDR2 from the germline V gene are DFQATT and SNEGSKA (reference sequence). Deletions cut 6 bases from V and 2 bases from J, with 11 bases between. The CDR3 is 13 amino acids. In nucleotides, the CDR3 is TGCAGTGCCTCTCAGGCCCGCAATCAGCCCCAGCATTTT. Its protein is CSASQARNQPQHF.

This clonotype is categorized as medium-sized (0.01 to 0.1%). This chain uses TRBV29-1 with TRBJ2-1, with D hard to call. V was shortened by 0 bases and J by 1 base, with 10 bases between the two germline ends. The CDR3 is 15 amino acids. Germline CDR1 and CDR2: SQVTM and ANQGSEA. Here the CDR3 reads CSVEDLIGSYNEQFF. Here the CDR3 DNA reads TGCAGCGTTGAAGATCTGATCGGTTCCTACAATGAGCAGTTCTTC.